This is a list of T cell receptor beta chains from one sample in a study of early T cells in non-severe SARS-CoV-2 infection. MiXCR was run by TCRdb on the 5' RACE reads, yielding one entry per CDR3 protein. The data show around 40,000 distinct CDR3 sequences, 11% seen once. Sequenced material: whole blood. The receptor source for this set is an adult who was a healthcare worker with PCR-confirmed SARS-CoV-2 infection or an uninfected control (not recorded which). Both conserved end residues are part of each CDR3. A D gene is named only where the DNA matches it firmly. Size is stated for part of the rows, as once, few or many counts, or as a class when the clone is expanded.

>TRBD2|TRBV28|TRBJ2-7|.
TGTGCCAGCAGCAGCACTAGCGGGAGGGATTACTTC
CASSSTSGRDYF
>.|TRBV19|TRBJ1-4|many
TGTGCCAGTAGTATCCGAGACCGAACAACTAATGAAAAACTGTTTTTT
CASSIRDRTTNEKLFF
>.|TRBV15|TRBJ2-3|many
TGTGCCACCAGCCCGGGCTCGGGGTCCACAGATACGCAGTATTTT
CATSPGSGSTDTQYF
>.|TRBV27|TRBJ2-2|.
TGTGCCAGCATGAGACAGGCAACGAACACCGGGGAGCTGTTTTTT
CASMRQATNTGELFF
>TRBD2|TRBV7-9|TRBJ2-1|many
TGTGCCAGCAGCTCCGGACTAGCGGGAGTTGGTCAGTTCTTC
CASSSGLAGVGQFF
>TRBD1|TRBV12-3/TRBV12-4|TRBJ1-1|.
TGTGCCAGCAGTTTGACAGGGCTGGGAACTGAAGCTTTCTTT
CASSLTGLGTEAFF
>TRBD1|TRBV7-4|TRBJ1-5|.
TGTGCCAGCAGCTTAGGAGGGACAGGGGGCAATCAGCCCCAGCATTTT
CASSLGGTGGNQPQHF
>.|TRBV6-1|TRBJ2-7|.
TGTGCCAGCAGTGCGTACCCGCGGGCCCTGACCTACGAGCAGTACTTC
CASSAYPRALTYEQYF
>TRBD2|TRBV20-1|TRBJ2-7|.
TGCAGTGCTTTACGCGGGACTAGCGCCTACGAGCAGTACTTC
CSALRGTSAYEQYF
>TRBD2|TRBV20-1|TRBJ2-7|many
TGCAGTGCTAGCCCCGGGACTAGCGTTCACGAGCAGTACTTC
CSASPGTSVHEQYF
>.|TRBV12-3/TRBV12-4|TRBJ2-2|many
TGTGCCAGCAGTTTATCCCCTGGGGGGACCGGGGAGCTGTTTTTT
CASSLSPGGTGELFF
>.|TRBV3-1|TRBJ2-1|many
TGTGCCAGCAGCCAAGAGGGGACTCCCTTTGGAGGTGAGCAGTTCTTC
CASSQEGTPFGGEQFF
>.|TRBV10-3|TRBJ1-3|.
TGTGCCACCGCCACTGGAAACACCATATATTTT
CATATGNTIYF